The 29 T cell receptor beta chains given below trace back to one sample, sequenced in a study of cytomegalovirus exposure and HLA in healthy donors. PCR amplification relied on 60 Vbeta primers (plus 13 Jbeta primers). The assay was immunoSEQ multiplex PCR, and TCRdb's table has in-frame clones only and misses some. Among about 160,000 clones listed, 55% to 80% were seen once. The sample consisted of PBMCs. Source of these receptors: a woman younger than 35 in good health and CMV-seropositive.

This chain links TRBV4-2 with TRBJ1-1, with D possibly TRBD1 on 6 matching bases. This CDR3 comprises 13 residues. Germline lookup yields CDR1 LGHNA and CDR2 YNFKEQ. V was pared by 1 base and J by 11 bases, with 14 bases between. CDR3 sequence reads: CASSQGGPPRAFF. As DNA, the CDR3 is TGTGCCAGCAGCCAAGGGGGGCCCCCAAGGGCTTTCTTT.

This clone was recorded only once. The V call is TRBV5-1, the J call TRBJ2-3; 7 bases line up with TRBD2. This CDR3 is 15 amino acids long. Germline V gene data show CDR1 as SGHRS and CDR2 as YFSETQ. The V segment lost 4 bases and the J segment 3 bases; nucleotides outside the gene matches: 8. Here the CDR3 DNA reads TGCGCCAGCAGCCGGACTAGTGCCTGGACAGATACGCAGTATTTT. Its translation is CASSRTSAWTDTQYF.

The chain carries TRBV6-1 and TRBJ2-2; no clear D. Germline V gene data show CDR1 as MNHNS and CDR2 as SASEGT. This CDR3 has 15 amino acids. V gave up 9 bases and J gave up 2 bases, with 16 bases separating them. The CDR3 reads CASKMAHSNTGELFF. The DNA of the CDR3 is TGTGCCAGTAAGATGGCTCATTCCAACACCGGGGAGCTGTTTTTT.

This chain joins TRBV4-1 and TRBJ2-5; no definite D call. This CDR3 has 14 residues. Germline values: CDR1 MGHRA, CDR2 YSYEKL. The germline V and J ends were trimmed by 0 bases and 7 bases, with 12 bases remaining between them. In DNA, the CDR3 is TGCGCCAGCAGCCAAGATGGAGACGTGTGGACCCAGTACTTC. Its protein product is CASSQDGDVWTQYF.

This clone was seen more than once but under ten times. V and J are TRBV11-2 and TRBJ1-4; 9 nucleotides line up with TRBD1. The CDR3 runs to 16 residues. Germline V gene sequence: CDR1 SGHAT, CDR2 FQNNGV. After removal of 5 bases from V and 5 bases from J, the junction contained 9 bases not matched to a gene. The CDR3 is CASSPGPTGGNEKLFF. CDR3 in DNA: TGTGCCAGCAGCCCGGGTCCGACAGGGGGGAATGAAAAACTGTTTTTT. Supplemented by reference TRBV11-2 and TRBJ1-4, the full variable domain reads EAGVAQSPRYKIIEKRQSVAFWCNPISGHATLYWYQQILGQGPKLLIQFQNNGVVDDSQLPKDRFSAERLKGVDSTLKIQPAKLEDSAVYLCASSPGPTGGNEKLFFGSGTQLSVL.

CDR3 residues: CAWSETGFQFF. The CDR3 region has the DNA TGTGCCTGGAGTGAGACGGGGTTCCAGTTCTTC. The chain is built from TRBV30 and TRBJ2-1; D is perhaps TRBD2 (5 bases). CDR1 is GTSNPN and CDR2 is SVGIG in the germline V gene (reference sequence). V was shortened by 1 base and J by 13 bases, with 11 bases between the two germline ends. The CDR3 runs to 11 residues.

The chain carries TRBV5-4 and TRBJ2-7; 7 bases agree with TRBD2. Germline V gene data show CDR1 as SGHNT and CDR2 as YYREEE (reference sequence). The CDR3 runs to 16 residues. V lost 4 bases to trimming and J lost 4 bases; unmatched junction nucleotides: 14. CDR3 amino acids: CASSADGASGVYEQYF. CDR3 nucleotide sequence: TGTGCCAGCAGCGCGGACGGGGCTAGCGGAGTATACGAGCAGTACTTC. The full variable domain, in which reference TRBV5-4 and TRBJ2-7 provide the parts outside the CDR3, is ETGVTQSPTHLIKTRGQQVTLRCSSQSGHNTVSWYQQALGQGPQFIFQYYREEENGRGNFPPRFSGLQFPNYSSELNVNALELDDSALYLCASSADGASGVYEQYFGPGTRLTVT.

The chain combines TRBV27 with TRBJ2-7; D may be TRBD1 (5 bases). The length of the CDR3 is 17 residues. Germline CDR1 and CDR2: MNHEY and SMNVEV (reference sequence). V lost 2 bases and J 7 bases, leaving 24 bases between the germline ends. CDR3 in amino acids: CASSLRSAGRGLAEQYF. The CDR3 DNA follows: TGTGCCAGCAGTTTAAGGAGCGCAGGAAGGGGCTTAGCTGAGCAGTACTTC.

The V gene is TRBV6-5, the J gene TRBJ2-5; D is perhaps TRBD2 (6 bases). Germline assignment: CDR1 MNHEY and CDR2 SVGAGI. Trimming took 2 bases from V and 11 from J, leaving 21 bases between them. The CDR3 covers 15 residues. CDR3 sequence: CASSYDSSLTREQYF. The CDR3 bases are TGTGCCAGCAGTTACGACAGCTCACTGACTCGGGAGCAGTACTTC.

This chain uses TRBV5-4 with TRBJ1-1; D is unresolved. Germline lookup yields CDR1 SGHNT and CDR2 YYREEE (reference sequence). V was clipped by 2 bases and J by 2 bases, with 16 bases between them. The CDR3 runs 16 residues. For the CDR3, the DNA is TGTGCCAGCAGCTTTGTAGTAGACGGACTAAACACTGAAGCTTTCTTT. The encoded protein is CASSFVVDGLNTEAFF.

This chain connects TRBV14 to TRBJ1-1; D ambiguous. CDR3 length equals 13 residues. V was shortened by 3 bases and J by 1 base, with 6 bases between the two germline ends. Germline V gene sequence: CDR1 SGHDN, CDR2 FVKESK. CDR3 nucleotide sequence: TGTGCCAGCAGCCAGTCGAGGAACACTGAAGCTTTCTTT. Its protein product is CASSQSRNTEAFF.

The CDR3 DNA is TGCGCCAGCAGCACCGCGAGGCGTTCACCCCTCCACTTT. The encoded protein is CASSTARRSPLHF. The chain links TRBV5-1 to TRBJ1-6; D gene ambiguous. Germline CDR1 SGHRS, CDR2 YFSETQ. V lost 4 bases, J lost 9 bases, and 11 bases lay in between. The CDR3 runs to 13 residues.

This clone was detected only once. The chain combines TRBV30 with TRBJ2-5; tentatively, D is TRBD2 (5 bases). TRBJ2-7 explains the end of the DNA better; the J call may be wrong. The CDR3 totals 15 residues. Germline values: CDR1 GTSNPN, CDR2 SVGIG (reference sequence). This chain's CDR3 is CAWSLPGYLGYEQYF. The CDR3 DNA sequence: TGTGCCTGGAGTCTTCCGGGATACCTGGGGTACGAGCAGTACTTC.

The genes are TRBV19 and TRBJ2-7; 11 positions agree with TRBD1. V was clipped by 5 bases and J by 6 bases; unmatched bases: 6. This CDR3 comprises 14 residues. CDR1 and CDR2 from the germline V gene are LNHDA and SQIVND (reference sequence). For the CDR3, the DNA is TGTGCCAGTAGTCCGTGGACAGGGGGCCTCGAGCAGTACTTC. Translation gives CASSPWTGGLEQYF.

The chain has TRBV5-8 and TRBJ1-2; the match to TRBD1 covers 11 bases. CDR1 and CDR2 from the germline V gene are SGHTS and YDEGEE. The length of the CDR3 is 16 residues. J was trimmed by 3 bases and V by 0 bases; bases with no gene match: 4. CDR3 in amino acids: CASSLGTGGADYGYTF. DNA of the CDR3: TGTGCCAGCAGCTTGGGGACAGGGGGCGCGGACTATGGCTACACCTTC.

The rearrangement joins TRBV7-8 to TRBJ2-7, with 7 bases aligning to TRBD2. The CDR3 is made up of 18 amino acids. The germline V gene encodes CDR1 SGHVS and CDR2 FQNEAQ. V was clipped by 2 bases and J by 0 bases; unmatched bases: 13. The chain's CDR3 is CASSLTLQAGSSSYEQYF. DNA for the CDR3: TGTGCCAGCAGCTTAACGCTTCAAGCGGGGTCCAGCTCCTACGAGCAGTACTTC. Supplemented by reference TRBV7-8 and TRBJ2-7, the full variable domain reads GAGVSQSPRYKVAKRGQDVALRCDPISGHVSLFWYQQALGQGPEFLTYFQNEAQLDKSGLPSDRFFAERPEGSVSTLKIQRTQQEDSAVYLCASSLTLQAGSSSYEQYFGPGTRLTVT.

Only a few counts were recorded for this clone. A far more abundant clone sits one base away, making this likely a read error. Other nucleotide sequences in the sample specify the same CDR3. V and J are TRBV2 and TRBJ2-3; TRBD2 agrees at 11 bases. Germline loops: CDR1 SNHLY, CDR2 FYNNEI. CDR3 length: 16 residues. The CDR3 region has the DNA TGTGCCAGCAGCGGCGGACTAGCGGGTTACACAGATACCCAGTATTTT. Protein sequence: CASSGGLAGYTDTQYF. Full variable domain (missing parts from reference TRBV2 and TRBJ2-3): EPEVTQTPSHQVTQMGQEVILRCVPISNHLYFYWYRQILGQKVEFLVSFYNNEISEKSEIFDDQFSVERPDGSNFTLKIRSTKLEDSAMYFCASSGGLAGYTDTQYFGPGTRLTVL.

This clone has a handful of counts. The chain has TRBV6-4 and TRBJ1-6; 7 bases align to TRBD1. CDR1 MRHNA and CDR2 SNTAGT come from the germline V gene. The CDR3 runs to 15 residues. The J segment lost 7 bases and the V segment lost 5 bases, leaving 8 bases of the junction unmatched. DNA for the CDR3: TGTGCCAGCAGTAGAACAGGGGCGAAGAATTCACCCCTCCACTTT. It translates to CASSRTGAKNSPLHF.

The V gene is TRBV9, the J gene TRBJ1-1; D ambiguous. CDR1 and CDR2 from the germline V gene are SGDLS and YYNGEE. V lost 0 bases and J lost 6, with 3 bases in between. The CDR3 is 11 residues long. CDR3 DNA sequence: TGTGCCAGCAGCGTAGGAGCTGAAGCTTTCTTT. Protein product: CASSVGAEAFF.

This clone was observed a handful of times. The chain couples TRBV9 to TRBJ2-7; TRBD2 agrees at 7 bases. Losses at the gene ends were 2 bases for V and 3 bases for J; bases not matched to a gene: 11. The CDR3 loop spans 16 amino acids. CDR1 SGDLS and CDR2 YYNGEE come from the germline V gene. The CDR3 sequence: CASSVGGGALGYEQYF. The CDR3 coding sequence is TGTGCCAGCAGCGTTGGCGGGGGAGCGTTGGGCTACGAGCAGTACTTC.

This clone has a handful of counts. V and J are TRBV4-1 and TRBJ2-2; D is ambiguous. The CDR3 sequence is 14 residues long. The V gene's germline CDR1 is MGHRA and CDR2 YSYEKL. V gave up 1 base and J gave up 5 bases, with 8 bases separating them. CDR3: CASSQVMRTGELFF. DNA of the CDR3: TGCGCCAGCAGCCAAGTGATGCGGACCGGGGAGCTGTTTTTT.

This clone was found a few times. This chain connects TRBV28 to TRBJ2-5; 7 bases map to TRBD1. The CDR3 is made up of 14 amino acids. Per germline, CDR1 MDHEN and CDR2 SYDVKM. Trimming took 5 bases from V and 5 from J; bases not matched to a gene: 8. CDR3 sequence (DNA): TGTGCCAGCAGTAAGGGACAGCAAATGGAGACCCAGTACTTC. It translates to CASSKGQQMETQYF.

A few counts support this clone. V gene TRBV7-8 combines with J gene TRBJ2-5, with 8 bases matching TRBD1. The CDR3 covers 14 residues. Germline CDR1 and CDR2: SGHVS and FQNEAQ. V lost 6 bases and J lost 5; bases outside the gene matches: 8. The CDR3 nucleotides read TGTGCCAGCAGTTTCAGGGGGCGGGTGGAGACCCAGTACTTC. Translated: CASSFRGRVETQYF. Supplemented by reference TRBV7-8 and TRBJ2-5, the full variable domain reads GAGVSQSPRYKVAKRGQDVALRCDPISGHVSLFWYQQALGQGPEFLTYFQNEAQLDKSGLPSDRFFAERPEGSVSTLKIQRTQQEDSAVYLCASSFRGRVETQYFGPGTRLLVL.

J is TRBJ2-6 and V is TRBV28, with D perhaps TRBD1 (5 bases). Germline V gene lookup returns CDR1 MDHEN and CDR2 SYDVKM. V gave up 2 bases and J gave up 0 bases, with 11 bases separating them. The CDR3 spans 17 residues. The CDR3 sequence: CASSLGALSSGANVLTF. The CDR3 nucleotides read TGTGCCAGCAGTTTAGGGGCCCTTAGCTCTGGGGCCAACGTCCTGACTTTC. Complete variable domain (other parts from reference TRBV28 and TRBJ2-6): DVKVTQSSRYLVKRTGEKVFLECVQDMDHENMFWYRQDPGLGLRLIYFSYDVKMKEKGDIPEGYSVSREKKERFSLILESASTNQTSMYLCASSLGALSSGANVLTFGAGSRLTVL.

The chain combines TRBV7-9 with TRBJ1-3; no clear D gene. The CDR3 spans 19 residues. V lost 4 bases and J lost 4, with 26 bases in between. The germline CDR1 and CDR2 sequences are SEHNR and FQNEAQ (reference sequence). This CDR3 is CASSSPPTAGGLSGNTIYF. CDR3 nucleotides: TGTGCCAGCAGCTCCCCCCCGACTGCGGGTGGTCTGTCCGGAAACACCATATATTTT.

V gene TRBV6-1 combines with J gene TRBJ1-1; D gene uncertain. The CDR3 spans 13 residues. V was trimmed by 10 bases and J by 1 base, leaving 13 bases between them. The V gene's germline CDR1 is MNHNS and CDR2 SASEGT. The CDR3 DNA is TGTGCCACCTTGACACCAAAGAACACTGAAGCTTTCTTT. Its translation is CATLTPKNTEAFF.

The chain has TRBV15 and TRBJ2-1; 13 nucleotides line up with TRBD2. With 0 bases clipped from V and 4 bases from J, the junction kept 6 bases outside the gene matches. Germline V gene sequence: CDR1 LNHNV, CDR2 YYDKDF (reference sequence). This CDR3 spans 18 amino acids. The CDR3, as DNA: TGTGCCACCAGCAGAGATAGGACTAGCGGGAGAAGATACAATGAGCAGTTCTTC. Translating it yields CATSRDRTSGRRYNEQFF. Complete variable domain (other parts from reference TRBV15 and TRBJ2-1): DAMVIQNPRYQVTQFGKPVTLSCSQTLNHNVMYWYQQKSSQAPKLLFHYYDKDFNNEADTPDNFQSRRPNTSFCFLDIRSPGLGDTAMYLCATSRDRTSGRRYNEQFFGPGTRLTVL.

This clone has only one observation. This chain uses TRBV27 with TRBJ2-3, with D unresolved. With 6 bases removed from V and 0 bases from J, the gap between germline ends came to 19 bases. The length of the CDR3 is 17 residues. Germline CDR1 is MNHEY and CDR2 is SMNVEV (reference sequence). The CDR3 region is CASSALGQAISTDTQYF. The CDR3 nucleotides are TGTGCCAGCAGCGCACTCGGTCAAGCCATCAGCACAGATACGCAGTATTTT.

This clone turned up a few times. This chain links TRBV6-7 with TRBJ2-7; D is uncertain. TRBV6-7 is an ORF, and what it does is uncertain. The V end lost 2 bases, the J end lost 0 bases, and 20 bases lay between the germline ends. CDR3 size: 18 residues. As DNA, the CDR3 is TGTGCCAGCAGTTACCATGAGGTACTTAGCCGCATCTCCTACGAGCAGTACTTC. Protein product: CASSYHEVLSRISYEQYF.